This T cell receptor beta chain was captured by sequencing in a study of blood T cell repertoires in COVID-19. Study details: The United States, Italy and Spain were the sources of the acute and convalescent COVID-19 samples. PBMCs, B-cell-depleted T cells, or T cells were the source of the cDNA or gDNA that made up the material.

The Seattle patients, enrolled during active infection, were followed longitudinally. The CDR3 extends over 13 amino acids. Trimming removed 8 bases from V and 4 bases from J; junction bases left unmatched: 3. The germline CDR1 and CDR2 sequences are LNHDA and SQIVND (reference sequence). Source study methods: Quantification of nucleated cells was approximated via reference gene primer amplification. Sequencing used immunoSEQ multiplex PCR; TCRdb keeps in-frame clones, though not all of them. V, J and clone size are taken as reported in that table, and D and trimming were inferred from the DNA itself. Of 250,000 to 350,000 clones in the sample, over 80% were seen once.

V and J are TRBV19 and TRBJ1-5, with TRBD1 identical over 9 bases. The sample consisted of peripheral blood. This receptor was taken from a woman aged 50 to 65 with COVID-19, enrolled during active disease. CDR3 sequence (DNA): TGTGCCAGTCAGGGACAGGGAAATCAGCCCCAGCATTTT. It is translated as CASQGQGNQPQHF.